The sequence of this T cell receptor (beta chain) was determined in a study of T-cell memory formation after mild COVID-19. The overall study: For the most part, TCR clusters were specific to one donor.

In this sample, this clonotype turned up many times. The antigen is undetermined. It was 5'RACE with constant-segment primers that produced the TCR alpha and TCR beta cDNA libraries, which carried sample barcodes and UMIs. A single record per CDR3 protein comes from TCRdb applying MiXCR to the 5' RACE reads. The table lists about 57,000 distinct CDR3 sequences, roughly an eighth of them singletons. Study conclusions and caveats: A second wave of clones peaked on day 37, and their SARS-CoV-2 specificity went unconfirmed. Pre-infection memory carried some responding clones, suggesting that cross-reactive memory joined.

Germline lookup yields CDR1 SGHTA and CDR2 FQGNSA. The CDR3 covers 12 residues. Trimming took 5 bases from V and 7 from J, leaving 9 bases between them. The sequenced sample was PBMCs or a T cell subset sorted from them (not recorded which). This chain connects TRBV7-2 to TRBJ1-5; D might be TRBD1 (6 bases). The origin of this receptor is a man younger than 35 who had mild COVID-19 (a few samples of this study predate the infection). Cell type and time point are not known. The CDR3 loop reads CASSKGGQPQHF. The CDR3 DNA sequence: TGTGCCAGCAGCAAGGGGGGACAGCCCCAGCATTTT.